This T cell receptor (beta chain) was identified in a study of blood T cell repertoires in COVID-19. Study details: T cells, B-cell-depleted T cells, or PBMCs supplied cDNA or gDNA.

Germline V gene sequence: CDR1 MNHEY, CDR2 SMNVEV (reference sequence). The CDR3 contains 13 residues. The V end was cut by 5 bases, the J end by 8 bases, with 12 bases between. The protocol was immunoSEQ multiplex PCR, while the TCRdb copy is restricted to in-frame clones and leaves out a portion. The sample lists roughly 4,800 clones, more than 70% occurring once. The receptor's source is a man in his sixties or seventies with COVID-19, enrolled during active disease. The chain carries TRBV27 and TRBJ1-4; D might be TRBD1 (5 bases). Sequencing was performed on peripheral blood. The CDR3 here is CASSQGKSEKLFF. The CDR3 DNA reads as TGTGCCAGCAGTCAGGGAAAGTCCGAAAAACTGTTTTTT.